This T cell receptor beta chain is from a study of T cells in Graves' hyperthyroidism and ophthalmopathy. Study results and caveats: Blood held most thyroid clonotypes expanded above 0.001 frequency.

The CDR3 length is 16 residues. The V gene lost 0 bases and the J gene lost 6 bases, with 15 bases spanning the gap. Germline-derived CDR1 and CDR2 are LGHNA and YSLEER. Uncontrolled infection, other autoimmune disease, pregnancy or lactation led to exclusion. Cells are PBMCs isolated from 10 ml of fresh blood. Using RNA transcripts as the source, TCR beta CDR3 regions were amplified. The study used the HTBI primer set for a first-round RT-PCR of the TCR CDR3. TCRdb reanalysed the multiplex PCR reads using MiXCR and keeps one entry per CDR3 protein. Of roughly 300,000 distinct CDR3 sequences listed, 14% are singletons. On this clonotype itself: No antigen is known for it.

This receptor was identified in a young woman with Graves' hyperthyroidism. The sample consisted of blood. The chain links TRBV4-3 to TRBJ2-1; TRBD1 is a possible D gene (5 bases). Written as DNA, the CDR3 is TGCGCCAGCAGCCAAGAAAGCAGGGCGGCTGGCAATGAGCAGTTCTTC. This sequence encodes CASSQESRAAGNEQFF.